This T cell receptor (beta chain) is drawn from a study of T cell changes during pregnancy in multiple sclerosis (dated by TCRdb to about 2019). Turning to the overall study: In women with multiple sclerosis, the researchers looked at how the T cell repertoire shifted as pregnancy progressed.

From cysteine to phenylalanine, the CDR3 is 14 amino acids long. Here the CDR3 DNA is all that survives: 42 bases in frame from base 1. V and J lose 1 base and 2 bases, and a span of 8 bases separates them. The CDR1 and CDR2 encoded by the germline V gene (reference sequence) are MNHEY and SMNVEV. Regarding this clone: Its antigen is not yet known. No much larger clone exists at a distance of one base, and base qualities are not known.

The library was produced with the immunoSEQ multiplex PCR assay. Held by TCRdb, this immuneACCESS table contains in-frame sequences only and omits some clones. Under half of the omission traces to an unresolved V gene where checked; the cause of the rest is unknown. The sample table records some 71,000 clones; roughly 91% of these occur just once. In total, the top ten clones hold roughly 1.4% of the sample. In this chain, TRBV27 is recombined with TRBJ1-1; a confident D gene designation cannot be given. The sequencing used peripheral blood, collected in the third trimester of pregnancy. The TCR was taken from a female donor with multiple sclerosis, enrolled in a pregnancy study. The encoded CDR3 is CASSLWAGNTEAFF. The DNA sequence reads TGTGCCAGCAGTTTATGGGCAGGAAACACTGAAGCTTTCTTT.